This T cell receptor (beta chain) was documented in a study of technical replicates of blood from a handful of donors. CDR1 is MGHRA, CDR2 YSYEKL, per germline. V dropped 1 base and J dropped 9 bases, with 15 bases sitting between them. The CDR3 runs to 14 residues. Only in-frame clones appear in the TCRdb table, and some are missing; sequencing was by immunoSEQ multiplex PCR. The sample carries 70,000 to 80,000 clones, 91% recorded once. Input material: T cells isolated from PBMCs. The gene calls are TRBV4-1 and TRBJ1-1; D might be TRBD1 (5 bases). This TCR was recovered from a human donor in good health. Some clones in this sample may be carry-over from other donors' samples. The CDR3 here is CASSQVLWGVQAFF. CDR3 DNA sequence: TGCGCCAGCAGCCAAGTACTTTGGGGGGTCCAAGCTTTCTTT.